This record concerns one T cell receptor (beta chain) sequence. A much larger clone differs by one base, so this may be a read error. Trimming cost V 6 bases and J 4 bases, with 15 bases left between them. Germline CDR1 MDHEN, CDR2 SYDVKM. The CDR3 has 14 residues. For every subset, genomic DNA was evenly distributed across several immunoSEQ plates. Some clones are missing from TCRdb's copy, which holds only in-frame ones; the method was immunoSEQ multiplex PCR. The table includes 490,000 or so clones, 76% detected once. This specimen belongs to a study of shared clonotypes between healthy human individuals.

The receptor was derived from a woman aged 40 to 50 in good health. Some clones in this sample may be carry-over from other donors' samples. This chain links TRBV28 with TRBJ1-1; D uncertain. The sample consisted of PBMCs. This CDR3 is CASRPTGRSTEAFF. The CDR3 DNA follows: TGTGCCAGCAGGCCTACGGGGAGGAGCACTGAAGCTTTCTTT. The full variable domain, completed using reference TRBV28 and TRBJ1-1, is DVKVTQSSRYLVKRTGEKVFLECVQDMDHENMFWYRQDPGLGLRLIYFSYDVKMKEKGDIPEGYSVSREKKERFSLILESASTNQTSMYLCASRPTGRSTEAFFGQGTRLTVV.